The 21 T cell receptor beta chains presented below share a single source sample, sequenced in a study of shared clonotypes between healthy human individuals. This table comes from immunoSEQ multiplex PCR, and its TCRdb copy is limited to in-frame clones, with some not included. The sample contains nearly 1 million clones, 60% to 85% of which appear only once. What was sequenced was memory CD4+ T cells sorted from blood. Subset defined: CD45RA-negative fraction. The receptors come from a man aged 18-30 years in good health.

The chain carries TRBV28 and TRBJ1-4, with D hard to call. This CDR3 has 13 residues. Germline values: CDR1 MDHEN, CDR2 SYDVKM. Trimming cost V 6 bases and J 10 bases, with 15 bases left between them. The CDR3 loop is CASSRPEGPKLFF. The CDR3 nucleotides are TGTGCCAGCAGCCGACCTGAAGGGCCAAAACTGTTTTTT.

J is TRBJ1-1 and V is TRBV30, with no clear D. The germline CDR1 and CDR2 sequences are GTSNPN and SVGIG (reference sequence). This CDR3 comprises 9 residues. CDR3 sequence reads: CAAGTEAFF. The CDR3 nucleotides read TGTGCGGCCGGTACTGAAGCTTTCTTT. Looking up the rest from reference TRBV30 and TRBJ1-1 gives the full variable domain: SQTIHQWPATLVQPVGSPLSLECTVEGTSNPNLYWYRQAAGRGLQLLFYSVGIGQISSEVPQNLSASRPQDRQFILSSKKLLLSDSGFYLCAAGTEAFFGQGTRLTVV.

The chain is built from TRBV28 and TRBJ2-7, with D possibly matching TRBD1 (6 bases). Germline V CDR1 and CDR2: MDHEN, SYDVKM. CDR3 size: 13 residues. Trimming took off 3 bases at V and 6 bases at J, with 12 bases between the two ends. CDR3 amino acids: CASSFTGWGEQYF. The DNA of the CDR3 is TGTGCCAGCAGTTTCACAGGGTGGGGCGAGCAGTACTTC.

In this sample, this clone turned up many times. The genes are TRBV15 and TRBJ2-5; TRBD2 matches at 8 bases. The J segment lost 2 bases and the V segment lost 1 base, leaving 9 bases of the junction unmatched. CDR1 and CDR2 (germline): LNHNV, YYDKDF (reference sequence). This CDR3 has 17 amino acids. The CDR3: CATSRVREGAGQETQYF. The CDR3 bases are TGTGCCACCAGCAGAGTTCGGGAGGGAGCGGGGCAAGAGACCCAGTACTTC.

The chain carries TRBV19 and TRBJ1-1, with 7 positions matching TRBD1. CDR3 length: 15 amino acids. J gave up 8 bases and V 7 bases, and 16 bases lay outside the gene matches. Germline V gene data show CDR1 as LNHDA and CDR2 as SQIVND (reference sequence). CDR3 in DNA: TGTGCCAGTACCCCATCCGCCGAGACAGGGCCGGAAGCTTTCTTT. This gives the protein CASTPSAETGPEAFF.

The chain links TRBV7-8 to TRBJ1-3; D not certain. The CDR3 runs to 14 residues. The germline gives CDR1 SGHVS, CDR2 FQNEAQ. The V and J ends lost 7 bases and 0 bases respectively, with 10 bases between them. CDR3 in DNA: TGTGCCAGCAAAAGCGGCTTCTCTGGAAACACCATATATTTT. It codes for CASKSGFSGNTIYF. The variable domain in full, with the rest retrieved from reference TRBV7-8 and TRBJ1-3, is GAGVSQSPRYKVAKRGQDVALRCDPISGHVSLFWYQQALGQGPEFLTYFQNEAQLDKSGLPSDRFFAERPEGSVSTLKIQRTQQEDSAVYLCASKSGFSGNTIYFGEGSWLTVV.

The rearrangement uses TRBV2 and TRBJ1-2; no firm D call. This CDR3 spans 13 amino acids. Trimming pared 4 bases from V and 1 base from J, leaving 7 bases between. Germline loops: CDR1 SNHLY, CDR2 FYNNEI. DNA of the CDR3: TGTGCCAGCAGTGCAGACCTTAACTATGGCTACACCTTC. Translated, it gives CASSADLNYGYTF.

The chain joins TRBV6-4 to TRBJ1-4, with a possible D match to TRBD1 (5 bases). Germline V gives CDR1 MRHNA, CDR2 SNTAGT. With 6 bases removed from V and 4 bases from J, the gap between germline ends came to 21 bases. The CDR3 covers 17 residues. Written as DNA, the CDR3 is TGTGCCAGCAGAACAGGTATAGTCGGGCGGGGTAATGAAAAACTGTTTTTT. It translates to CASRTGIVGRGNEKLFF.

The chain carries TRBV14 and TRBJ2-6; perhaps TRBD2 as D (7 bases). The CDR3 length is 17 residues. Trimming removed 0 bases at V and 4 bases at J, with 13 bases between. CDR1 and CDR2 (germline): SGHDN, FVKESK. DNA of the CDR3: TGTGCCAGCAGCCAAGAGGGGGGGGCACGAGGGGCCAACGTCCTGACTTTC. Translated, it gives CASSQEGGARGANVLTF.

The genes are TRBV28 and TRBJ2-3; D is unresolved. The CDR3 spans 17 residues. The ends were cut back, 6 bases at V and 0 bases at J, with 19 bases in the middle. CDR1 is MDHEN and CDR2 is SYDVKM in the germline V gene. The CDR3 region is CASSLSRRSYSTDTQYF. CDR3 coding DNA: TGTGCCAGCAGCCTTTCTCGGCGAAGCTATAGCACAGATACGCAGTATTTT.

The chain couples TRBV5-1 to TRBJ2-1; the D gene could be TRBD1 or TRBD2 (5 bases each). The CDR3 is 15 amino acids. The germline V and J ends were trimmed by 0 bases and 2 bases, with 9 bases remaining between them. Germline assignment: CDR1 SGHRS and CDR2 YFSETQ. CDR3 nucleotide sequence: TGCGCCAGCAGCTTGGAGGGGACCACCTACAATGAGCAGTTCTTC. This codes for CASSLEGTTYNEQFF. Filled out from reference TRBV5-1 and TRBJ2-1, the complete variable domain reads KAGVTQTPRYLIKTRGQQVTLSCSPISGHRSVSWYQQTPGQGLQFLFEYFSETQRNKGNFPGRFSGRQFSNSRSEMNVSTLELGDSALYLCASSLEGTTYNEQFFGPGTRLTVL.

The V gene is TRBV19, the J gene TRBJ1-6; D is uncertain. The CDR3 spans 13 residues. Trimming shortened V by 4 bases and J by 4 bases, and 5 bases separated the two germline ends. Germline lookup yields CDR1 LNHDA and CDR2 SQIVND (reference sequence). The DNA for the CDR3 is TGTGCCAGTAGTAAAGGGTATAATTCACCCCTCCACTTT. Its translation: CASSKGYNSPLHF.

V usage is TRBV7-2 and J usage is TRBJ1-1; 7 nucleotides align to TRBD1. The CDR3 totals 14 residues. The germline CDR1 and CDR2 sequences are SGHTA and FQGNSA. V lost 5 bases to trimming and J lost 4 bases; unmatched junction nucleotides: 7. DNA of the CDR3: TGTGCCAGCAGCCAAGACAGGGCGCGCACTGAAGCTTTCTTT. Translated, it gives CASSQDRARTEAFF.

V and J are TRBV10-3 and TRBJ1-3; D call uncertain. This CDR3 has 15 residues. Germline loops: CDR1 ENHRY, CDR2 SYGVKD. Trimming removed 4 bases at V and 0 bases at J, with 10 bases between. CDR3 sequence reads: CAISAQNISGNTIYF. CDR3 nucleotides: TGTGCCATCAGTGCACAAAACATCTCTGGAAACACCATATATTTT.

This clone was recorded many times. Other DNA variants within this sample encode the same CDR3. The rearrangement uses TRBV29-1 and TRBJ2-7, with 8 bases that match TRBD1. The CDR3 has 12 residues. Per the germline V gene, CDR1 is SQVTM and CDR2 is ANQGSEA. V lost 4 bases to trimming and J lost 6 bases; unmatched junction nucleotides: 5. In DNA form, the CDR3 reads TGCAGCGTTGCCGGACAGGGCGGCGAGCAGTACTTC. It translates to CSVAGQGGEQYF.

With respect to this clone: Possible read error: a much larger clone is one base away. This CDR3 is also generated by other DNA sequences in the sample. CDR3 sequence (DNA): TGTGCCAGCAGCTTAGCGGGAGGGTCCTACAATGAGCAGTTCTTC. It specifies CASSLAGGSYNEQFF. The V gene is TRBV11-2, the J gene TRBJ2-1, with 8 positions matching TRBD2. The ends lost 1 base at V and 1 base at J; junction bases unmatched: 0. This CDR3 contains 15 residues. Germline V gene lookup returns CDR1 SGHAT and CDR2 FQNNGV.

V and J are TRBV13 and TRBJ1-4; maybe TRBD1 (5 bases). The length of the CDR3 is 15 residues. Trimming removed 5 bases from V and 4 bases from J, with 14 bases in between. Germline V gene sequence: CDR1 PRHDT, CDR2 FYEKMQ (reference sequence). The chain's CDR3 is CASSAAGPGNEKLFF. In DNA, the CDR3 is TGTGCCAGCAGCGCCGCAGGGCCGGGTAATGAAAAACTGTTTTTT.

V and J are TRBV7-9 and TRBJ2-1; 12 bases match TRBD2. The CDR3 has 15 residues. V gave up 1 base and J gave up 7 bases; unmatched junction bases: 2. The germline V gene has CDR1 SEHNR and CDR2 FQNEAQ (reference sequence). The CDR3 spells CASSLGLAGENEQFF. The DNA for the CDR3 is TGTGCCAGCAGCTTAGGACTAGCGGGAGAGAATGAGCAGTTCTTC. The full variable domain, in which reference TRBV7-9 and TRBJ2-1 provide the parts outside the CDR3, is DTGVSQNPRHKITKRGQNVTFRCDPISEHNRLYWYRQTLGQGPEFLTYFQNEAQLEKSRLLSDRFSAERPKGSFSTLEIQRTEQGDSAMYLCASSLGLAGENEQFFGPGTRLTVL.

This chain uses TRBV15 with TRBJ1-4; D unresolved. CDR3 length: 16 residues. Trimming removed 0 bases at V and 6 bases at J, with 14 bases between. The germline CDR1 and CDR2 sequences are LNHNV and YYDKDF (reference sequence). CDR3 residues: CATSREKGFLYEKLFF. Here the CDR3 DNA reads TGTGCCACCAGCAGAGAAAAGGGTTTTTTGTATGAAAAACTGTTTTTT.

The chain has TRBV5-1 and TRBJ2-5; a possible D gene is TRBD2 (7 bases). This CDR3 region has 14 residues. Germline loops: CDR1 SGHRS, CDR2 YFSETQ. With 7 bases removed from V and 5 bases from J, the gap between germline ends came to 18 bases. In DNA, the CDR3 is TGCGCCAGCTGTGGGGGGGCTAGTACGGAGACCCAGTACTTC. It specifies CASCGGASTETQYF.

V gene TRBV6-1 combines with J gene TRBJ1-4, with TRBD1 matching over 7 bases. The length of the CDR3 is 17 residues. Germline V CDR1 and CDR2: MNHNS, SASEGT. V shed 3 bases, J shed 8 bases, and the junction held 15 bases outside the gene matches. The chain's CDR3 is CASSDGLGYRGGEKLFF. In DNA, the CDR3 is TGTGCCAGCAGTGATGGGTTAGGGTACAGGGGAGGAGAAAAACTGTTTTTT.